Each of the 3 T cell receptor beta chains below was sequenced from the same sample in a study of control samples from healthy donors and cancer patients. Generated by immunoSEQ multiplex PCR, the TCRdb table keeps only in-frame clones and is missing some. The repertoire holds about 80,000 clones, approximately 89% seen once, with roughly 6% in the top ten. The sample taken for sequencing was blood. The receptors come from a man aged 45 to 65 in good health.

V gene TRBV18 combines with J gene TRBJ1-3, with no clear D. This CDR3 spans 15 amino acids. The germline V and J ends were trimmed by 4 bases and 0 bases, with 10 bases remaining between them. Germline loops: CDR1 KGHSH, CDR2 LQKENI. The CDR3 sequence is CASSLSGISGNTIYF. The CDR3 DNA is TGTGCCAGCTCACTCTCAGGAATCTCTGGAAACACCATATATTTT.

The chain employs TRBV18 and TRBJ1-1; no clear D gene. V lost 1 base and J 0 bases, leaving 3 bases between the germline ends. Germline CDR1 and CDR2: KGHSH and LQKENI. CDR3 length equals 13 residues. This chain's CDR3 is CASSPQMNTEAFF. The DNA for the CDR3 is TGTGCCAGCTCACCACAGATGAACACTGAAGCTTTCTTT.

The V gene is TRBV7-9, the J gene TRBJ2-1; 12 bases match TRBD2. The CDR3 is 16 amino acids. J was trimmed by 3 bases and V by 5 bases; bases with no gene match: 5. Germline V gene data show CDR1 as SEHNR and CDR2 as FQNEAQ (reference sequence). Here the CDR3 DNA reads TGTGCCAGCAGCCGCTGGACTAGCGGGGTCTACAATGAGCAGTTCTTC. Encoded protein: CASSRWTSGVYNEQFF.